This is a list of T cell receptor beta chains from one sample in a study of identical twins. TCRdb re-derived calls from the 5' RACE reads in MiXCR, one entry per CDR3 protein. The data contain 500,000 to 700,000 distinct CDR3 sequences, about 7% of them singletons. Another study also made use of these data, one on yellow fever vaccine responses in identical twins.

Material: PBMCs. These receptors all stem from a woman in her late teens or twenties in good health. Each CDR3 is given with its conserved first and last residue. A D gene is named only where the DNA matches it firmly. Not every row has a clone size; where given, it reads once, few, many or a size class.

few | - | TRBJ2-7 | TRBV7-8 | CASSPPLGWAEGLEQYF | TGTGCCAGCAGCCCTCCACTTGGGTGGGCCGAGGGTCTCGAGCAGTACTTC
many | TRBD2 | TRBJ2-7 | TRBV27 | CASSLTPGLVYEQYF | TGTGCCAGCAGTTTAACCCCGGGACTAGTATACGAGCAGTACTTC
few | TRBD2 | TRBJ2-2 | TRBV4-2 | CASSQDGTSGLTGELFF | TGTGCCAGCAGCCAAGACGGGACTAGCGGCCTCACCGGGGAGCTGTTTTTT
few | TRBD1 | TRBJ1-2 | TRBV20-1 | CSAERTGRDGYTF | TGCAGTGCTGAGAGGACAGGGAGGGATGGCTACACCTTC
few | - | TRBJ1-5 | TRBV25-1 | CASSERQAIEPQHF | TGTGCCAGCAGTGAACGACAGGCCATTGAGCCCCAGCATTTT
few | - | TRBJ1-6 | TRBV20-1 | CSVPGGRANSPLHF | TGCAGCGTGCCCGGGGGCCGAGCCAATTCACCCCTCCACTTT
many | - | TRBJ1-1 | TRBV27 | CASSLRTAADAEAFF | TGTGCCAGCAGCCTAAGGACAGCGGCGGACGCTGAAGCTTTCTTT
- | TRBD1 | TRBJ2-7 | TRBV5-1 | CASSLEGQGIEQYF | TGCGCCAGCAGCTTAGAGGGACAGGGGATCGAGCAGTACTTC
many | TRBD1 | TRBJ2-7 | TRBV10-3 | CAISGTGVSEQYF | TGTGCCATCAGTGGGACAGGGGTTTCCGAGCAGTACTTC
many | TRBD2 | TRBJ2-3 | TRBV4-2 | CASSPRSGGKDTQYF | TGTGCCAGCAGCCCACGGAGCGGGGGGAAGGATACGCAGTATTTT
- | TRBD1 | TRBJ2-2 | TRBV29-1 | CSGRKGQGVGELFF | TGCAGCGGAAGAAAGGGACAGGGGGTCGGGGAGCTGTTTTTT
- | TRBD1 | TRBJ2-3 | TRBV20-1 | CSARQGATDPTDTQYF | TGCAGTGCCCGACAGGGCGCAACCGACCCAACAGATACGCAGTATTTT
many | TRBD1 | TRBJ1-1 | TRBV6-6 | CASITQGITEAFF | TGTGCCAGCATAACACAGGGGATCACTGAAGCTTTCTTT
many | TRBD2 | TRBJ2-3 | TRBV24-1 | CATSDPLAGAYTDTQYF | TGTGCCACCAGTGACCCCCTAGCGGGGGCCTACACAGATACGCAGTATTTT
few | TRBD2 | TRBJ2-7 | TRBV9 | CASSARLAGSSYEQYF | TGTGCCAGCAGCGCTCGACTAGCGGGGAGCTCCTACGAGCAGTACTTC
- | TRBD1 | TRBJ2-3 | TRBV29-1 | CSVARGTASTDTQYF | TGCAGCGTGGCCAGAGGGACAGCTAGCACAGATACGCAGTATTTT
- | - | TRBJ1-2 | TRBV3-1 | CASSQAGGGYGYTF | TGTGCCAGCAGCCAAGCTGGCGGGGGGTATGGCTACACCTTC
- | - | TRBJ2-5 | TRBV7-2 | CASSLDGSASLETQYF | TGTGCCAGCAGCTTAGACGGTTCGGCGTCTCTGGAGACCCAGTACTTC
many | TRBD1 | TRBJ2-5 | TRBV3-1 | CASSQDLVTGGLGETQYF | TGTGCCAGCAGCCAAGATCTCGTTACAGGGGGGTTGGGAGAGACCCAGTACTTC
- | TRBD2 | TRBJ2-2 | TRBV7-2 | CASSFAGTSGNTGELFF | TGTGCCAGCAGCTTTGCAGGGACTAGCGGGAACACCGGGGAGCTGTTTTTT
- | - | TRBJ2-3 | TRBV6-1 | CASSPLGSDTQYF | TGTGCCAGCAGTCCGCTTGGCTCAGATACGCAGTATTTT
many | TRBD2 | TRBJ2-3 | TRBV5-1 | CASSKERGSTDTQYF | TGCGCCAGCAGCAAGGAGCGGGGGAGCACAGATACGCAGTATTTT
many | TRBD1 | TRBJ2-3 | TRBV5-1 | CASGRDSSTDTQYF | TGCGCCAGCGGCCGGGACAGCAGCACAGATACGCAGTATTTT
many | - | TRBJ1-1 | TRBV28 | CASTPGGFNTEAFF | TGTGCCAGCACCCCCGGGGGTTTCAACACTGAAGCTTTCTTT
many | TRBD1 | TRBJ1-1 | TRBV2 | CASRGDRLNTEAFF | TGTGCCAGCAGAGGGGACAGGTTGAACACTGAAGCTTTCTTT
- | TRBD1 | TRBJ2-3 | TRBV10-3 | CAISESGRGWPDTQYF | TGTGCCATCAGTGAGTCTGGCAGGGGGTGGCCAGATACGCAGTATTTT
few | - | TRBJ1-1 | TRBV6-1 | CATCGDSSWNTEAFF | TGTGCCACCTGTGGGGATTCGTCGTGGAACACTGAAGCTTTCTTT
- | TRBD1 | TRBJ2-3 | TRBV15 | CATSRTYAGQGTQYF | TGTGCCACCAGCCGAACATATGCGGGACAGGGTACGCAGTATTTT
few | TRBD2 | TRBJ2-1 | TRBV20-1 | CSAARTSGFLDEQFF | TGCAGTGCTGCTAGGACTAGCGGGTTTCTCGATGAGCAGTTCTTC
many | - | TRBJ2-7 | TRBV28 | CASSPQGPERSEQYF | TGTGCCAGCAGTCCCCAAGGACCGGAACGGTCCGAGCAGTACTTC
many | - | TRBJ2-1 | TRBV29-1 | CSVDKTGTNEQFF | TGCAGCGTTGACAAAACAGGAACCAATGAGCAGTTCTTC
many | - | TRBJ2-1 | TRBV6-1 | CASSRRQKSGYNEQFF | TGTGCCAGCAGCCGCCGACAGAAATCGGGGTACAATGAGCAGTTCTTC
few | - | TRBJ1-2 | TRBV29-1 | CSVGDGIYGYTF | TGCAGCGTTGGGGATGGTATCTATGGCTACACCTTC
many | - | TRBJ1-6 | TRBV6-8 | CASRKRDFGDSPLHF | TGTGCCAGCAGAAAACGGGACTTTGGTGATTCACCCCTCCACTTT
- | TRBD1 | TRBJ1-1 | TRBV4-1 | CASSKTGTGSPEAFF | TGCGCCAGCAGCAAAACCGGGACAGGGAGTCCTGAAGCTTTCTTT